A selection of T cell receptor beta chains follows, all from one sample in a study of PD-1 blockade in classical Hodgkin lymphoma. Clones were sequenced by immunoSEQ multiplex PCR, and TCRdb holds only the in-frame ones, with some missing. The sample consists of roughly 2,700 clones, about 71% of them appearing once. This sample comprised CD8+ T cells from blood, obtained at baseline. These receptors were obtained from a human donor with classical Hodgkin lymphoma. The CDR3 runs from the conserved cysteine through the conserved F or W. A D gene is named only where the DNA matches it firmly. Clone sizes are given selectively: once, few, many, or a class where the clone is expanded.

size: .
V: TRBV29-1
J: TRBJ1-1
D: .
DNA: TGCAGCGTTGAGGTCGTGGCCTGGGCGAACACTGAAGCTTTCTTT
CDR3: CSVEVVAWANTEAFF

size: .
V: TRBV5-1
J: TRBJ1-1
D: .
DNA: TGCGCCAGCAGCTTGGGGGGGAGCACTGAAGCTTTCTTT
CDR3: CASSLGGSTEAFF

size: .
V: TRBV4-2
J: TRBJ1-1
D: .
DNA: TGTGCCAGCAGCCAAGATATAAGCACTGAAGCTTTCTTT
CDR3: CASSQDISTEAFF

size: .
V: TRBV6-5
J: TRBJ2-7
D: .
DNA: TGTGCCAGCAGTTACTCCGCGTACGAGCAGTACTTC
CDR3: CASSYSAYEQYF

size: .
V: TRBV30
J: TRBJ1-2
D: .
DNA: TGTGCCTGGAGTGGGGGGGGAAGAGGATATGGCTACACCTTC
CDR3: CAWSGGGRGYGYTF

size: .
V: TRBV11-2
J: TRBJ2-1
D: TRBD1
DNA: TGTGCCAGCAGCTTACAGGGGGCCGATGAGCAGTTCTTC
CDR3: CASSLQGADEQFF

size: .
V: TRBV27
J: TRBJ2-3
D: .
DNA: TGTGCCAGCAGTTTATCGCGAGGGGATACGCAGTATTTT
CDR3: CASSLSRGDTQYF

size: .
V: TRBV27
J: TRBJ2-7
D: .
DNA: TGTGCCAGCAGTTTATACGGCGAGCAGTACTTC
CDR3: CASSLYGEQYF

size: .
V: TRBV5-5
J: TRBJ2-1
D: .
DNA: TGTGCCAGCAGCCCCCCGTGGGGGGATGAGCAGTTCTTC
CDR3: CASSPPWGDEQFF

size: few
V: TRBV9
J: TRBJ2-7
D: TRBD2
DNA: TGTGCCAGCAGCCCCCGAGCGGGGGCCTTACCCTCCTACGAGCAGTACTTC
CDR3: CASSPRAGALPSYEQYF

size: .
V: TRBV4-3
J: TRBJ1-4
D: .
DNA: TGCGCCAGCAGCCAAGGTGGCACGGGCGGGTCTGAAAAACTGTTTTTT
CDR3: CASSQGGTGGSEKLFF

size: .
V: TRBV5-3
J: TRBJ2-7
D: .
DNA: TGTGCCAGCAGCTTGGCTTTCGGACCAGGCGAGCAGTACTTC
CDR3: CASSLAFGPGEQYF

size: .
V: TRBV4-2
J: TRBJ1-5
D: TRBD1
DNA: TGTGCCAGCAGCCCGGGACAGGGGAGTCAGCCCCAGCATTTT
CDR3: CASSPGQGSQPQHF

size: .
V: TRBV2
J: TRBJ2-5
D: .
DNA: TGTGCCAGCAGGCGGGACCCATCGTACCAAGAGACCCAGTACTTC
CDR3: CASRRDPSYQETQYF

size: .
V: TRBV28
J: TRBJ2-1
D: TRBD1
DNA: TGTGCCAGCAGTTTCCGGGACAGGGGTCCCTTTTATGAGCAGTTCTTC
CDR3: CASSFRDRGPFYEQFF

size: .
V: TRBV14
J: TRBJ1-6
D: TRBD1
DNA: TGTGCCAGCAGCCAAGGGGCTAGGGGGCAGTGGTCACCCCTCCACTTT
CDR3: CASSQGARGQWSPLHF

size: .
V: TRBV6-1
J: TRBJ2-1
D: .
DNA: TGTGCCAGCAGTGAGGAGGTCGGCTCCTACAATGAGCAGTTCTTC
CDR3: CASSEEVGSYNEQFF

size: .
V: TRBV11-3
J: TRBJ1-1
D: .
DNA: TGTGCCAGCAGCCCGACTGACATGAACACTGAAGCTTTCTTT
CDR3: CASSPTDMNTEAFF

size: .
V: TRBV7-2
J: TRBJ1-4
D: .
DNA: TGTGCCAGCAGAACTGGGGGCATCGGTGAAAAACTGTTTTTT
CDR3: CASRTGGIGEKLFF

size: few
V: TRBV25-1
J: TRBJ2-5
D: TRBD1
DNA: TGTGCCAGCGGGACAGGGGGCGCCGAGACCCAGTACTTC
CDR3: CASGTGGAETQYF

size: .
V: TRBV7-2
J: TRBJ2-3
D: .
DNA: TGTGCCAGCAGCTTAGTAACTAGCTCAGATACGCAGTATTTT
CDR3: CASSLVTSSDTQYF

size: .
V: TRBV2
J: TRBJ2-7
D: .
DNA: TGTGCCAGCAGTGGACTTGGACAGAAATACGAGCAGTACTTC
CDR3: CASSGLGQKYEQYF

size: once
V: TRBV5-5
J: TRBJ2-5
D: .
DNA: TGTGCCAGCAGCGGTTCCCCTCAAGAGACCCAGTACTTC
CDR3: CASSGSPQETQYF

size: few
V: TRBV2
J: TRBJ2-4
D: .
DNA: TGTGCCAGCAGTGTTAGAGTAGGAAGGGGAAAAAACATTCAGTACTTC
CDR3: CASSVRVGRGKNIQYF

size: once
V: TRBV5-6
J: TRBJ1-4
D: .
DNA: TGTGCCAGCAGCTTGGACAGGTTAAATGAAAAACTGTTTTTT
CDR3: CASSLDRLNEKLFF

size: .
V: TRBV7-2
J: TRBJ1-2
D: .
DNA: TGTGCCAGCAGCTTAATACAGGGCGACTATGGCTACACCTTC
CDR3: CASSLIQGDYGYTF

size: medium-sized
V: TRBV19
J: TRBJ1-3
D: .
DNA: TGTGCCAGTAGTGCCCACATGAACTCTGGAAACACCATATATTTT
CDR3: CASSAHMNSGNTIYF

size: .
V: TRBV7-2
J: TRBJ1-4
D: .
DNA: TGTGCCAGCAGCTTAGAGATAGAAGCAACTAATGAAAAACTGTTTTTT
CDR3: CASSLEIEATNEKLFF

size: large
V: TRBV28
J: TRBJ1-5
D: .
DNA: TGTGCCAGCAGTTTTTGGCAGGGCGGTCAGCCCCAGCATTTT
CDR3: CASSFWQGGQPQHF

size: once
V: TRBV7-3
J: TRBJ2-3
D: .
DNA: TGTGCCAGCAGCCCCCACCCCACAGATACGCAGTATTTT
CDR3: CASSPHPTDTQYF

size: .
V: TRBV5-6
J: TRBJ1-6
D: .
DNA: TGTGCCAGCAGCTCCCCCGGGCTGGGGAATTCACCCCTCCACTTT
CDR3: CASSSPGLGNSPLHF

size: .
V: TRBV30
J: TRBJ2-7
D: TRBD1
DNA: TGTGCCTGGGGTGGAGACAGGGGCTACGAGCAGTACTTC
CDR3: CAWGGDRGYEQYF

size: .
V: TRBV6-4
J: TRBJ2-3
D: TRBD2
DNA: TGTGCCAGCAGTGACTCGTCACATCCACTAGCGGGGAGCACAGATACGCAGTATTTT
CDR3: CASSDSSHPLAGSTDTQYF

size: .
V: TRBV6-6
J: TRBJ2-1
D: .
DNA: TGTGCCAGCAGTTATTGGGGGCCACATTTTGAGCAGTTCTTC
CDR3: CASSYWGPHFEQFF

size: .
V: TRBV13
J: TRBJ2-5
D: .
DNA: TGTGCCAGCAGCAACCGGGAGTTCCAAGAGACCCAGTACTTC
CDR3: CASSNREFQETQYF

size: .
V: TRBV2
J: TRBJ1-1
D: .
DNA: TGTGCCAGCAGTGAATCTTGGACAGCTATTGAAGCTTTCTTT
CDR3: CASSESWTAIEAFF

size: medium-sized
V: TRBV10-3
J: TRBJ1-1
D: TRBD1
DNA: TGTGCCATCAGTCCGGGACAGGTAAACACTGAAGCTTTCTTT
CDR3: CAISPGQVNTEAFF

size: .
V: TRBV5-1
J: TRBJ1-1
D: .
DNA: TGCGCCAGCAGCCCGTTTATGTGGGAGAGAGGCACTGAAGCTTTCTTT
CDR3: CASSPFMWERGTEAFF

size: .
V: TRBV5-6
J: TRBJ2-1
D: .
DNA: TGTGCCAGCAGCTTGGCGGGCGGGCCGAGCTCCTACAATGAGCAGTTCTTC
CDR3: CASSLAGGPSSYNEQFF

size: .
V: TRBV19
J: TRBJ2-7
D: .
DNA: TGTGCCAGTAGTATAGAGGCGGCAGGGATCTACGAGCAGTACTTC
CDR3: CASSIEAAGIYEQYF

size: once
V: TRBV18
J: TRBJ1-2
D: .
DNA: TGTGCCAGCTCACAACCGAAATGGTGGGCAGGGGACGGTCGAATTAACTATGGCTACACCTTC
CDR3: CASSQPKWWAGDGRINYGYTF